Here is one TCR beta chain with its context. The antigen remains undetermined. The V and J ends lost 5 bases and 1 base, in that order; junction bases with no gene match: 4. This CDR3 spans 14 amino acids. Germline V gives CDR1 SGHTA, CDR2 FQGNSA. It was with 60 Vbeta and 13 Jbeta primers that the PCR ran. Profiling relied on immunoSEQ multiplex PCR, and the TCRdb table lists in-frame clones only, not all of them. The top ten hold 3.2% of the sample, which has more than 85,000 clones, around 70% seen once. The sample belongs to a study of cytomegalovirus exposure and HLA in healthy donors. Findings of the study overall: Through in vitro validation, three CMV-associated chains were shown to be specific for CMV antigens. Based on reports, TCR beta sequences accurately predicted HLA-A and HLA-B alleles for most subjects. TCR beta V- and J-gene trimming, according to a later analysis, was linked to a missense DCLRE1C variant.

V gene TRBV7-2 combines with J gene TRBJ1-1, with 7 bases aligning to TRBD1. This TCR derives from a man aged 25 to 45 in good health and CMV-seronegative. The sample taken for sequencing was PBMCs. Here the CDR3 reads CASSHWTGNTEAFF. For the CDR3, the DNA is TGTGCCAGCAGCCATTGGACAGGGAACACTGAAGCTTTCTTT.